This is a list of T cell receptor beta chains from one sample in a study of T-cell memory formation after mild COVID-19. Via MiXCR, TCRdb re-called the 5' RACE reads, giving one row per CDR3 protein. The sample records roughly 180,000 distinct CDR3 sequences, less than 20% being singletons. The sequenced sample was PBMCs or a T cell subset sorted from them (not recorded which). The source is a man aged 18 to 29 who had mild COVID-19 (a few samples of this study predate the infection). Cell type and time point are not known. Both conserved end residues are trimmed from each CDR3. D genes are given only for firm matches. For some rows the clone size is stated as once, few or many, or as a class when expanded; others skip it.

D gene	clone size	V gene	J gene	CDR3 protein
-	-	TRBV5-1	TRBJ1-2	ASSLAPAVYGYT
-	-	TRBV20-1	TRBJ2-5	SAARGPKETQY
TRBD1	few	TRBV7-2	TRBJ2-5	ASSSPDRATQY
-	few	TRBV27	TRBJ1-1	ASSLSRIRGTEAF
TRBD1	few	TRBV7-2	TRBJ2-2	ASSQRTGTGGELF
-	many	TRBV11-2	TRBJ1-4	ASSPGGEQRFEKLF
-	-	TRBV6-6	TRBJ1-3	ASSYQTRNTIY
-	many	TRBV11-2	TRBJ2-7	ASSQTEGVGQY
TRBD1	-	TRBV4-2	TRBJ2-3	ASSQARGSTDTQY
-	-	TRBV18	TRBJ1-1	ASSPLQDTEAF
TRBD1	few	TRBV7-9	TRBJ1-2	ASSSTGGGNGYT
TRBD2	many	TRBV5-1	TRBJ2-1	ASSLDPSGGNEQF
-	-	TRBV20-1	TRBJ1-4	SAMAQVHGEKLF
TRBD1	-	TRBV15	TRBJ2-3	ATSRDTGGVDAQY
TRBD1	-	TRBV9	TRBJ2-2	ASSLGTAITGELF
-	few	TRBV7-2	TRBJ2-5	ASSLAGATRGSQY
-	few	TRBV7-9	TRBJ1-5	ASSLGDGTGNQPQH
-	few	TRBV20-1	TRBJ2-3	SARDPYTDTQY
-	-	TRBV5-1	TRBJ1-2	ASSLALGRNYGYT
-	few	TRBV12-3/TRBV12-4	TRBJ2-3	AIRDRRPDTQY
-	-	TRBV5-6	TRBJ1-1	ASSRRTATEAF
-	many	TRBV29-1	TRBJ2-7	SVEGQGSGSYEQY
TRBD2	many	TRBV3-1	TRBJ2-3	ASSQGETSGLSTDTQY
-	-	TRBV11-2	TRBJ2-5	ATATRGWETQY
-	-	TRBV7-2	TRBJ2-7	ASSLDRGLREQY
-	few	TRBV20-1	TRBJ2-3	SARPRVTDTQY
-	-	TRBV7-6	TRBJ2-5	ASSPAGGTRETQY
-	-	TRBV7-9	TRBJ1-4	ASSPWDIGKEKLF
-	-	TRBV20-1	TRBJ2-5	SARTFLETQY
-	few	TRBV5-5	TRBJ1-4	ASSLGQNEKLF
TRBD2	once	TRBV29-1	TRBJ2-3	SESRGLGTDTQY
TRBD1	-	TRBV4-3	TRBJ1-2	ASSQEERTGAVDGYT
TRBD1	-	TRBV27	TRBJ1-1	ASSLSPWDRNMNTEAF
TRBD2	-	TRBV7-3	TRBJ2-3	ASSLERGRGTQY
-	once	TRBV12-3/TRBV12-4	TRBJ2-3	ASRETVTDTQY
TRBD1	-	TRBV3-1	TRBJ1-6	ASSETGGDSPLH
TRBD1	-	TRBV6-1	TRBJ1-1	ASSIGQGEAF
-	-	TRBV20-1	TRBJ2-1	SAILGGVNEQF
-	few	TRBV7-2	TRBJ2-3	ASSRGQFTDTQY
-	few	TRBV5-1	TRBJ1-2	ASSRGETPQSYGYT